Listed below are T cell receptor beta chains from one sample, sequenced in a study of blood T cell repertoires in COVID-19. Libraries were prepared by immunoSEQ multiplex PCR; TCRdb keeps only in-frame clonotypes and omits some of them. The sample yields under 200,000 clones, about 82% seen once. What was sequenced was peripheral blood. These receptors originate from a man between 65 and 85 years old with active or convalescent COVID-19. Each CDR3 is given with its conserved first and last residue. The D gene is left open where the match is weak. Clone size is stated in some rows and not others, as once, few, many or a class when expanded.

clone_size	v_call	j_call	d_call	cdr3_aa	cdr3_nt
NA	TRBV7-9	TRBJ2-2	TRBD2	CASSLAYGRGTGELFF	TGTGCCAGCAGCTTAGCGTACGGGAGGGGCACCGGGGAGCTGTTTTTT
NA	TRBV18	TRBJ2-2	NA	CASSPTGELFF	TGTGCCAGCTCTCCGACCGGGGAGCTGTTTTTT
few	TRBV2	TRBJ1-5	NA	CASSTQGSQPQHF	TGTGCCAGCAGTACACAGGGATCTCAGCCCCAGCATTTT
NA	TRBV5-1	TRBJ2-7	NA	CASSSRGNSYEQYF	TGCGCCAGCAGCTCCAGGGGTAACTCCTACGAGCAGTACTTC
NA	TRBV5-1	TRBJ2-5	TRBD1	CASSEGQGVGETQYF	TGCGCCAGCAGCGAAGGACAGGGCGTGGGGGAGACCCAGTACTTC
NA	TRBV10-2	TRBJ1-3	NA	CASRDGQFSGNTIYF	TGCGCCAGCAGGGATGGACAGTTCTCTGGAAACACCATATATTTT
NA	TRBV2	TRBJ2-7	TRBD2	CASNRDRLAGSYEQYF	TGTGCCAGCAACCGCGACAGACTAGCGGGATCCTACGAGCAGTACTTC
once	TRBV5-1	TRBJ2-1	TRBD2	CASSLALAGHNEQFF	TGCGCCAGCAGCTTGGCGCTAGCGGGGCACAATGAGCAGTTCTTC
NA	TRBV6-2/TRBV6-3	TRBJ1-4	TRBD1	CASSYRTGGNEKLFF	TGTGCCAGCAGTTACAGGACAGGGGGAAATGAAAAACTGTTTTTT
once	TRBV14	TRBJ2-5	TRBD2	CASSQTSGRATQYF	TGTGCCAGCAGCCAAACTAGCGGGAGGGCGACCCAGTACTTC
NA	TRBV21-1	TRBJ2-7	NA	CASSKVETGKNEQYF	TGTGCCAGCAGCAAAGTGGAGACAGGTAAGAACGAGCAGTACTTC
once	TRBV7-8	TRBJ1-1	NA	CASSLEGQNTEAFF	TGTGCCAGCAGCTTAGAGGGACAGAACACTGAAGCTTTCTTT
NA	TRBV21-1	TRBJ2-7	NA	CASSKRTGYEQYF	TGTGCCAGCAGCAAACGGACAGGGTACGAGCAGTACTTC
NA	TRBV9	TRBJ2-2	NA	CASSPEGGAATGELFF	TGTGCCAGCAGCCCCGAGGGGGGGGCCGCCACCGGGGAGCTGTTTTTT
NA	TRBV7-2	TRBJ2-7	TRBD2	CASSEAGIAGVSEQYF	TGTGCCAGCAGCGAGGCGGGGATAGCGGGAGTTAGCGAGCAGTACTTC
NA	TRBV18	TRBJ2-7	TRBD2	CASSPRLAGGRTYEQYF	TGTGCCAGCTCACCACGACTAGCGGGAGGGAGGACCTACGAGCAGTACTTC
NA	TRBV7-9	TRBJ2-1	TRBD2	CAGGASGDNEQFF	TGTGCCGGAGGGGCTAGCGGGGATAATGAGCAGTTCTTC
NA	TRBV19	TRBJ1-1	TRBD1	CADRGRDGAAEAFF	TGTGCCGACAGGGGGCGGGATGGCGCGGCTGAAGCTTTCTTT
many	TRBV5-1	TRBJ2-1	TRBD1	CASSLAGGIDEQFF	TGCGCCAGCAGCTTAGCAGGGGGCATCGATGAGCAGTTCTTC
NA	TRBV29-1	TRBJ2-5	NA	CSVKQGAETQYF	TGCAGCGTGAAACAGGGTGCGGAGACCCAGTACTTC
NA	TRBV5-1	TRBJ2-5	NA	CASSLLRQGQETQYF	TGCGCCAGCAGCTTGTTAAGGCAGGGGCAAGAAACCCAGTACTTC
NA	TRBV18	TRBJ2-2	NA	CASSPPLQDTGELFF	TGTGCCAGCTCACCACCGCTCCAGGACACCGGGGAGCTGTTTTTT
NA	TRBV4-1	TRBJ2-1	NA	CASSQGYIAVLNNEQFF	TGCGCCAGCAGCCAGGGATACATAGCGGTTTTAAACAATGAGCAGTTCTTC
NA	TRBV6-5	TRBJ2-7	NA	CASSLEGQGIEQYF	TGTGCCAGCAGTTTAGAGGGACAAGGGATCGAGCAGTACTTC
NA	TRBV19	TRBJ2-1	TRBD2	CASSPFSGLAGAHNEQFF	TGTGCCAGTAGTCCATTCTCCGGACTAGCGGGAGCCCACAATGAGCAGTTCTTC
NA	TRBV5-4	TRBJ1-3	NA	CASSLDRPAGNTIYF	TGTGCCAGCAGCTTGGACAGACCGGCGGGAAACACCATATATTTT
NA	TRBV3-1/TRBV3-2	TRBJ2-5	TRBD2	CASSFGLAGAQETQYF	TGTGCCAGCAGTTTCGGACTAGCGGGGGCCCAAGAGACCCAGTACTTC
NA	TRBV30	TRBJ2-3	NA	CAWSVQDYGTDTQYF	TGTGCCTGGAGTGTACAGGATTACGGCACAGATACGCAGTATTTT
NA	TRBV10-1	TRBJ1-2	NA	CASIHSTTKYGYTF	TGCGCCAGCATCCATTCGACAACGAAATATGGCTACACCTTC
NA	TRBV9	TRBJ2-1	NA	CASSVAASYNEQFF	TGTGCCAGCAGCGTAGCGGCTAGCTACAATGAGCAGTTCTTC
NA	TRBV7-8	TRBJ2-7	NA	CASSPGGYEQYF	TGTGCCAGCAGCCCAGGGGGGTACGAGCAGTACTTC
NA	TRBV29-1	TRBJ2-6	NA	CSAHTSGANVLTF	TGCAGCGCTCACACCTCTGGGGCCAACGTCCTGACTTTC
NA	TRBV7-9	TRBJ1-4	TRBD1	CASSSGDRGRSEEKLFF	TGTGCCAGCAGCTCAGGGGACAGGGGGCGGTCGGAGGAAAAACTGTTTTTT
NA	TRBV29-1	TRBJ1-1	TRBD1	CSATNPFRGLNTEAFF	TGCAGCGCAACCAATCCCTTCAGGGGGTTGAACACTGAAGCTTTCTTT
NA	TRBV28	TRBJ2-3	TRBD1	CASSYRQGPTDTQYF	TGTGCCAGCAGCTACCGACAGGGACCTACAGATACGCAGTATTTT
NA	TRBV5-1	TRBJ1-6	TRBD1	CASSPGQGIRPDNSPLHF	TGCGCCAGCAGCCCGGGACAGGGCATACGGCCGGATAATTCACCCCTCCACTTT
once	TRBV7-2	TRBJ2-1	TRBD2	CASSNRAGGGHNEQFF	TGTGCCAGCAGCAACCGAGCGGGGGGAGGGCACAATGAGCAGTTCTTC
few	TRBV5-1	TRBJ2-1	NA	CASAHIHQGSSYNEQFF	TGCGCCAGCGCCCACATCCACCAGGGATCTTCCTACAATGAGCAGTTCTTC
NA	TRBV28	TRBJ1-2	NA	CASSTHGRGNGYTF	TGTGCCAGCAGTACACACGGGAGGGGGAATGGCTACACCTTC
once	TRBV5-5	TRBJ1-1	NA	CASSRDTYTEAFF	TGTGCCAGCAGCCGGGACACGTACACTGAAGCTTTCTTT
few	TRBV6-5	TRBJ1-4	NA	CASSYSGASNEKLFF	TGTGCCAGCAGTTACTCGGGGGCATCTAATGAAAAACTGTTTTTT
NA	TRBV11-1	TRBJ1-1	NA	CASRKQSRDEAFF	TGTGCCAGCAGAAAACAGTCCAGGGATGAAGCTTTCTTT
NA	TRBV30	TRBJ2-4	TRBD1	CAWRQGAGLAKNIQYF	TGTGCCTGGAGGCAGGGGGCCGGGTTAGCCAAAAACATTCAGTACTTC
NA	TRBV5-6	TRBJ1-2	NA	CASSFVGEFNYGYTF	TGTGCCAGCAGCTTCGTCGGGGAGTTTAACTATGGCTACACCTTC
few	TRBV6-1	TRBJ2-7	TRBD2	CASSEGAGVIYEQYF	TGTGCCAGCAGTGAAGGAGCGGGAGTTATCTACGAGCAGTACTTC
NA	TRBV6-5	TRBJ1-6	NA	CASWAGVSNSPLHF	TGTGCCAGCTGGGCAGGGGTGAGTAATTCACCCCTCCACTTT
NA	TRBV10-3	TRBJ1-3	TRBD1	CAISGQTGTGNTIYF	TGTGCCATCAGTGGGCAGACAGGGACTGGAAACACCATATATTTT
once	TRBV6-5	TRBJ1-3	TRBD1	CASTGGQNSGNTIYF	TGTGCCTCGACAGGGGGACAAAACTCTGGAAACACCATATATTTT
NA	TRBV19	TRBJ2-2	NA	CASSAGTTNTGELFF	TGTGCCAGTAGTGCCGGGACAACCAACACCGGGGAGCTGTTTTTT
NA	TRBV5-4	TRBJ2-3	TRBD1	CASSWDRTDTQYF	TGTGCCAGCAGCTGGGACAGGACAGATACGCAGTATTTT
NA	TRBV6-5	TRBJ1-2	NA	CASSYSTGGGYTF	TGTGCCAGCAGTTACTCGACAGGTGGTGGCTACACCTTC